The clone carrying this T cell receptor (beta chain) was picked up a small number of times. Its matching antigen is unknown. This record comes from a study of STAT3 mutations in large granular lymphocyte leukemia. Overall study findings and caveats: At least one immunodominant TCR beta clonotype appeared in every T-cell large granular lymphocyte leukemia patient.

The data were produced by immunoSEQ multiplex PCR, yet TCRdb's version contains in-frame clones alone and is incomplete. The sample records 35,000 or so clones, roughly 90% being singletons. Germline assignment: CDR1 SGHRS and CDR2 YFSETQ. The CDR3 sequence is 16 residues long. The V and J ends lost 4 bases and 0 bases respectively, with 15 bases between them. The gene calls are TRBV5-1 and TRBJ2-3; the D gene is possibly TRBD2 (6 bases). Specimen: PBMCs. The sequence was obtained from a human donor with T large granular lymphocyte leukemia. Some clones in this sample may be carry-over from other donors' samples. The CDR3 nucleotides are TGCGCCAGCAGCGGGGGTTGGGGGACTAGCACAGATACGCAGTATTTT. This encodes CASSGGWGTSTDTQYF.